This paragraph reports one T cell receptor beta chain. This clonotype was counted only a few times. Its specific antigen is unknown. Per-nucleotide qualities are absent, and no much larger clonotype sits a single base away. The data belong to a study of Graves' ophthalmopathy and Graves' hyperthyroidism (dated by TCRdb to about 2018). As for the study more broadly: Peripheral blood was collected at initial diagnosis, before any treatment. TCR beta repertoire signatures were used to distinguish Graves' ophthalmopathy from Graves' hyperthyroidism and to predict progression to ophthalmopathy. In total, around 130 blood samples were TCR-sequenced: 43 ophthalmopathy, roughly 80 hyperthyroidism and some 17 hyperthyroidism-to-ophthalmopathy patients. To explore V-J signatures that separate ophthalmopathy from hyperthyroidism, a discovery set of about a hundred patients was enrolled, consisting of 40 to 45 with ophthalmopathy and approximately 57 with stable hyperthyroidism. An independent validation cohort was composed of some 18 hyperthyroidism patients and around 16 patients who later progressed from hyperthyroidism to ophthalmopathy. In about six hyperthyroidism patients, the T-cell repertoire of thyroid tissue was compared with the T-cell repertoire of blood. After sampling, hyperthyroidism patients received methimazole starting at 30 mg daily, and ophthalmopathy patients received high-dose intravenous methylprednisolone. The 100 discovery patients were randomly split 7:3 into training and test sets. The study at large found these results: Most expanded thyroid clonotypes with frequency above 0.001 were also detected in blood, suggesting blood repertoires may reflect the thyroid immune response. In cross-validation, the 13-signature model distinguished ophthalmopathy from stable hyperthyroidism with just over 85% sensitivity and around 81% specificity, and in the test set the corresponding values were about 80% and 75%. Sample size was not statistically predetermined, and group allocation was not concealed from the investigators. In validation, the model predicted ophthalmopathy progression with 70.59% sensitivity and 72.22% specificity; roughly 12 predicted patients were CT-confirmed with GO in a median of about 6.2 months.

Hyperthyroidism was considered stable if no progression to ophthalmopathy occurred within 18 months of follow-up. Hyperthyroidism patients were newly diagnosed, with disease duration under 2 months, and aged 18 to 65 years. Patients with other autoimmune diseases, uncontrolled infections, pregnancy or lactation were excluded from the study. Diagnosis was based on clinical symptoms, serum thyroxine, TRAb, thyroid ultrasound and orbital computed tomography. Ficoll-Paque density gradient centrifugation was used to isolate PBMCs from 8 to 10 ml of fresh peripheral blood. Trizol reagent was used to extract the total RNA, and its quality was then checked on an Agilent 2100 Bioanalyzer. TCR beta CDR3 regions were amplified from RNA transcripts for repertoire sequencing. The first round was an RT-PCR using HTBI primers with the Qiagen OneStep RT-PCR kit, and this first round was followed by a second-round multiplex PCR, then size selection and purification. Libraries were sequenced paired-end with 100 bp reads on an Illumina HiSeq2000. The paper's processing steps were these. SOAPnuke was used to process the reads, throwing out any read that had adapters, had uncalled bases, had a mean Phred below 15, or lacked an exact constant-primer or identifier match. COPE v1.2.5 was used to merge the high-quality paired reads. Each unique nucleotide sequence was treated as a clonotype, and MiTCR v1.1 was used to align the clonotypes to the IMGT TRB V, D and J references. The analysis was limited to V-J combinations with a frequency above 0.0001, which together covered approximately 99% of repertoires. For each V-J combination, a TCR clonal expansion and chaos score was defined as the ratio of F50 clonal expansion to chaos observed in the TCRdist matrix. Welch's t-statistics and random forest were used to narrow the features down to around 13 V-J combinations, which were then fed into a naive Bayes classifier. The Morisita-Horn index was used to measure how similar the thyroid and blood repertoires were. The public sequencing data were trimmed at Q25 with fastp and processed into clonotypes with MiXCR by TCRdb, which kept only in-frame beta chains. CDR3 protein sequences are deduplicated, and each keeps its most common genes and DNA. These V and J calls rely on TCRdb rather than the paper's analysis. This sample lists about 380,000 distinct CDR3 sequences; 15% to 17% were detected once. The ten largest make up approximately 7% of the sample.

For CDR1 and CDR2, the germline V gene lists SGHRS and YFSETQ. The CDR3 sequence holds 16 residues, the cysteine and phenylalanine included. Only the CDR3 DNA is retained, 48 bases long and in frame from the first base. V and J lose 0 bases and 5 bases, and a span of 17 bases separates them. The chain couples TRBV5-1 to TRBJ2-5, with TRBD2 tentatively as D gene (5 bases match). This clonotype originated in a woman younger than 35 with stable Graves' hyperthyroidism. Donor details come from another sample of the same person, matched by shared clones. The source material was peripheral blood. The sequence in DNA is TGCGCCAGCAGCTTGGCCGGGGTAGAGGTAACGGAGACCCAGTACTTC. This yields the protein CASSLAGVEVTETQYF.